The 30 T cell receptor beta chains below were found in one sample sequenced in a study of regulatory T cells in long-lasting Graves disease. Time point indicated: persistent/refractory GD, antithyroid drugs over 5 years with positive TRAb. Scientists built the TCR library using RNA that was extracted from PBMCs. Both iRepertoire HTBI primers and Arm-PCR of CDR3 regions were used to build the TCR beta libraries. TCRdb processed the multiplex PCR reads anew with MiXCR; each CDR3 protein has one entry. The sample includes about 660,000 distinct CDR3 sequences, about 30% of them seen just once. Sequencing was performed on peripheral blood mononuclear cells (PBMCs), taken when the disease was refractory, from a patient treated with antithyroid drugs. All receptors come from a female donor with Graves disease.

This clonotype was recorded once. J is TRBJ2-5 and V is TRBV20-1; TRBD2 aligns across 10 bases. The ends lost 5 bases at V and 1 base at J; junction bases unmatched: 7. The CDR3 consists of 15 residues. CDR1 is DFQATT and CDR2 is SNEGSKA in the germline V gene (reference sequence). For the CDR3, the DNA is TGCAGTGCTTCTAAAGCGGGAGGGCCCCAAGAGACCCAGTACTTC. As protein: CSASKAGGPQETQYF.

The chain combines TRBV27 with TRBJ1-5, with D unresolved. The V gene's germline CDR1 is MNHEY and CDR2 SMNVEV (reference sequence). The CDR3 consists of 15 residues. The V end was cut by 0 bases, the J end by 4 bases, with 10 bases between. CDR3 sequence: CASSLSGSPNQPQHF. CDR3 nucleotide sequence: TGTGCCAGCAGTTTATCGGGCAGCCCAAATCAGCCCCAGCATTTT.

The chain links TRBV19 to TRBJ2-7; D is possibly TRBD2 (6 bases). CDR1 is LNHDA and CDR2 is SQIVND in the germline V gene (reference sequence). V was shortened by 6 bases and J by 9 bases, with 24 bases between the two germline ends. The CDR3 covers 15 residues. CDR3 region: CASSPGLESVMGQYF. The CDR3 DNA sequence: TGTGCCAGTAGCCCGGGACTCGAATCAGTCATGGGGCAGTACTTC.

The chain has TRBV5-8 and TRBJ1-1, with 11 bases that match TRBD1. The CDR3 contains 16 residues. V gave up 2 bases and J gave up 4 bases; unmatched junction bases: 7. The germline V gene encodes CDR1 SGHTS and CDR2 YDEGEE. The CDR3 protein is CASSFRDRGAVTEAFF. CDR3 nucleotides: TGTGCCAGCAGCTTCCGGGACAGGGGGGCAGTCACTGAAGCTTTCTTT.

V gene TRBV2 combines with J gene TRBJ1-5, with D possibly TRBD1 on 6 matching bases. This CDR3 comprises 14 residues. The V end was cut by 6 bases, the J end by 3 bases, with 12 bases between. Germline-derived CDR1 and CDR2 are SNHLY and FYNNEI. This CDR3 is CASRNRVVNQPQHF. For the CDR3, the DNA is TGTGCCAGCAGAAACAGGGTGGTCAATCAGCCCCAGCATTTT.

The gene calls are TRBV13 and TRBJ1-5; D is unresolved. Germline-derived CDR1 and CDR2 are PRHDT and FYEKMQ (reference sequence). The length of the CDR3 is 14 residues. Between the trimmed V and J ends, which lost 4 bases and 4 bases, there was a span of 11 bases. Here the CDR3 reads CASSSPGANQPQHF. For the CDR3, the DNA is TGTGCCAGCAGCTCACCCGGCGCAAATCAGCCCCAGCATTTT.

Only a few counts were recorded for this clonotype. V gene TRBV7-9 combines with J gene TRBJ1-1; D is possibly TRBD1 (5 bases). V lost 7 bases and J lost 3, with 15 bases in between. This CDR3 spans 14 amino acids. Germline V gene lookup returns CDR1 SEHNR and CDR2 FQNEAQ (reference sequence). CDR3 DNA sequence: TGTGCCAGCATTCAGGGCTTAGGATACACTGAAGCTTTCTTT. It translates to CASIQGLGYTEAFF.

This clonotype was seen repeatedly, ten times or more. This rearrangement joins TRBV29-1 to TRBJ1-2; 9 bases are shared with TRBD1. The CDR3 consists of 13 residues. The germline CDR1 and CDR2 sequences are SQVTM and ANQGSEA. The ends lost 6 bases at V and 4 bases at J; junction bases unmatched: 6. The CDR3 DNA is TGCAGCGTCGATTTGGGACAGGGCTATGGCTACACCTTC. Its protein product is CSVDLGQGYGYTF.

This clonotype has more than one count but fewer than ten. V and J are TRBV20-1 and TRBJ1-1, with unresolved D. CDR3 length: 13 residues. V was trimmed by 4 bases and J by 3 bases, leaving 12 bases between them. Germline values: CDR1 DFQATT, CDR2 SNEGSKA (reference sequence). The CDR3 loop is CSAKALVDTEAFF. The CDR3 nucleotides read TGCAGTGCTAAGGCCTTGGTCGACACTGAAGCTTTCTTT.

This clonotype was observed at least ten times. The chain links TRBV15 to TRBJ1-1, with D perhaps TRBD1 (5 bases). V was shortened by 0 bases and J by 6 bases, with 14 bases between the two germline ends. There are 15 residues in the CDR3. The germline CDR1 and CDR2 sequences are LNHNV and YYDKDF (reference sequence). This CDR3 is CATSRDEEGKAEAFF. The DNA of the CDR3 is TGTGCCACCAGCAGAGATGAGGAGGGGAAGGCTGAAGCTTTCTTT.

The V gene is TRBV6-4, the J gene TRBJ2-2; D is unclear. The CDR3 consists of 16 residues. Trimming shortened V by 5 bases and J by 0 bases, and 13 bases separated the two germline ends. Germline assignment: CDR1 MRHNA and CDR2 SNTAGT. CDR3 protein: CASSWSGSSNTGELFF. CDR3 DNA: TGTGCCAGCAGTTGGTCCGGCTCTTCGAACACCGGGGAGCTGTTTTTT.

This clonotype was observed a handful of times. The rearrangement links TRBV20-1 to TRBJ1-1; D is unresolved. The V gene lost 0 bases and the J gene lost 4 bases, with 6 bases spanning the gap. The CDR3 spans 12 residues. The germline V gene has CDR1 DFQATT and CDR2 SNEGSKA (reference sequence). The CDR3 bases are TGCAGTGCTAGAGACAGTTCCACTGAAGCTTTCTTT. Residues: CSARDSSTEAFF.

This clonotype came up a few times. The CDR3 loop is CSAIPLAGEQYF. CDR3 nucleotides: TGCAGTGCTATTCCCCTAGCGGGAGAGCAGTACTTC. The V gene is TRBV20-1, the J gene TRBJ2-7, with 9 bases identical to TRBD2. The CDR3 extends over 12 amino acids. In germline, CDR1 is DFQATT, CDR2 SNEGSKA (reference sequence). J lost 7 bases, V lost 4 bases, and 5 bases had no gene match.

This clonotype has just a few counts. V usage is TRBV27 and J usage is TRBJ1-1; D possibly corresponds to TRBD1 (5 bases). Per the germline V gene, CDR1 is MNHEY and CDR2 is SMNVEV (reference sequence). This CDR3 region has 13 residues. Between the trimmed V and J ends, which lost 2 bases and 6 bases, there was a span of 10 bases. CDR3 sequence reads: CASSLRGIAEAFF. DNA of the CDR3: TGTGCCAGCAGTTTAAGGGGAATCGCTGAAGCTTTCTTT.

This clonotype was counted between two and nine times. The rearrangement joins TRBV20-1 to TRBJ1-2; D unclear. The CDR3 sequence is 13 residues long. The germline gives CDR1 DFQATT, CDR2 SNEGSKA (reference sequence). V lost 3 bases, J lost 4 bases, and 12 bases lay in between. The CDR3 sequence: CSARGMGSYGYTF. In DNA form, the CDR3 reads TGCAGTGCTAGGGGGATGGGGAGCTATGGCTACACCTTC.

On this clonotype itself: The junction departs from the called germline gene at one end, perhaps through a read error. The V gene is TRBV9, the J gene TRBJ2-5, with TRBD1 as a possible D gene (6 bases). This CDR3 contains 15 residues. In germline, CDR1 is SGDLS, CDR2 YYNGEE. Here the CDR3 DNA reads TGTGCCAGCAGCGTAGGGACAGCGTCCCAAAAGACCCAGTACTTC. Amino acid sequence: CASSVGTASQKTQYF.

The rearrangement joins TRBV19 to TRBJ2-5; perhaps TRBD1 as D (6 bases). The CDR3 contains 15 residues. Trimming shortened V by 4 bases and J by 2 bases, and 14 bases separated the two germline ends. CDR1 and CDR2 (germline): LNHDA, SQIVND (reference sequence). The CDR3 nucleotides read TGTGCCAGTAGTAACTTCCGGGACAAACAAGAGACCCAGTACTTC. Translating gives CASSNFRDKQETQYF. The full variable domain, with the rest looked up from reference TRBV19 and TRBJ2-5, is DGGITQSPKYLFRKEGQNVTLSCEQNLNHDAMYWYRQDPGQGLRLIYYSQIVNDFQKGDIAEGYSVSREKKESFPLTVTSAQKNPTAFYLCASSNFRDKQETQYFGPGTRLLVL.

The rearrangement links TRBV5-1 to TRBJ2-2; a possible D gene is TRBD1 (6 bases). CDR1 is SGHRS, CDR2 YFSETQ, per germline. This CDR3 spans 16 amino acids. V lost 0 bases to trimming and J lost 6 bases, with 15 bases between them. The CDR3, as DNA: TGCGCCAGCAGCTTGGGCTCCACAGGGTTCCCCGGGGAGCTGTTTTTT. Its protein product is CASSLGSTGFPGELFF. The entire variable domain, with the rest obtained from reference TRBV5-1 and TRBJ2-2, is as follows: KAGVTQTPRYLIKTRGQQVTLSCSPISGHRSVSWYQQTPGQGLQFLFEYFSETQRNKGNFPGRFSGRQFSNSRSEMNVSTLELGDSALYLCASSLGSTGFPGELFFGEGSRLTVL.

This clonotype was detected a few times. Sequence at one end of the junction differs from germline and may be a read error. V usage is TRBV20-1 and J usage is TRBJ2-7; 9 positions agree with TRBD2. Germline V gene data show CDR1 as DFQATT and CDR2 as SNEGSKA (reference sequence). The CDR3 extends over 15 amino acids. Here the CDR3 reads CSANKPGTSSSEQYF. For the CDR3, the DNA is TGCAGTGCAAACAAACCCGGGACTAGCTCCTCCGAGCAGTACTTC.

J is TRBJ1-2 and V is TRBV6-9; D is possibly TRBD1 (6 bases). V gave up 3 bases and J gave up 8 bases, with 13 bases separating them. The CDR3 is 13 amino acids. The V gene's germline CDR1 is MNHGY and CDR2 SVAAGI. The CDR3 loop is CASSYSGDRGYTF. The DNA for the CDR3 is TGTGCCAGCAGTTACTCAGGGGATCGGGGCTACACCTTC.

In this sample, this clonotype turned up a few times. V and J are TRBV29-1 and TRBJ1-2, with 8 bases fitting TRBD1. This CDR3 is 14 amino acids long. Unmatched junction bases numbered 4, after V lost 0 bases and J lost 4 bases. CDR1 SQVTM and CDR2 ANQGSEA come from the germline V gene. CDR3 sequence: CSVEDTGQGYGYTF. The CDR3 DNA reads as TGCAGCGTTGAAGATACAGGACAGGGCTATGGCTACACCTTC.

Many counts were recorded for this clonotype. The chain is built from TRBV28 and TRBJ1-6, with unresolved D. This CDR3 comprises 14 residues. Germline V gene data show CDR1 as MDHEN and CDR2 as SYDVKM. V lost 3 bases, J lost 9 bases, and 12 bases lay in between. The CDR3, as DNA: TGTGCCAGCAGTTTCCAGGTGGTGTCTTCACCCCTCCACTTT. It yields the protein CASSFQVVSSPLHF.

This clonotype was seen more than once but under ten times. This chain uses TRBV7-9 with TRBJ2-5; D not certain. V shed 0 bases and J shed 4 bases, with 9 bases lying between them. Germline values: CDR1 SEHNR, CDR2 FQNEAQ (reference sequence). CDR3 length: 14 residues. The CDR3 coding sequence is TGTGCCAGCAGCTTAGCACCTCTCGTAGAGACCCAGTACTTC. Translating it yields CASSLAPLVETQYF.

V usage is TRBV28 and J usage is TRBJ1-6; D call uncertain. Per the germline V gene, CDR1 is MDHEN and CDR2 is SYDVKM. The CDR3 length is 18 residues. Trimming left V 2 bases short and J 2 bases short, with 16 bases between. The CDR3: CASSLTAAQEAYNSPLHF. The CDR3 DNA sequence: TGTGCCAGCAGTTTAACGGCGGCACAAGAGGCCTATAATTCACCCCTCCACTTT.

This clonotype appeared a few times. The rearrangement uses TRBV4-2 and TRBJ1-4; 8 nucleotides align to TRBD1. The germline CDR1 and CDR2 sequences are LGHNA and YNFKEQ. CDR3 length equals 14 residues. The V segment lost 2 bases and the J segment 8 bases; nucleotides outside the gene matches: 4. CDR3 sequence (DNA): TGTGCCAGCAGCCAACAACAGGGGGGCGAAAAACTGTTTTTT. This sequence encodes CASSQQQGGEKLFF.

This clonotype was picked up a small number of times. This chain uses TRBV19 with TRBJ1-2; 11 bases align to TRBD1. V lost 10 bases to trimming and J lost 6 bases; unmatched junction nucleotides: 13. CDR1 LNHDA and CDR2 SQIVND come from the germline V gene (reference sequence). This CDR3 contains 15 residues. The CDR3 is CATRTGTGGVHGYTF. The CDR3 bases are TGTGCCACCCGAACCGGGACAGGGGGAGTCCATGGCTACACCTTC.

This clonotype was counted only a few times. The CDR3 DNA is TGTGCCAGCAGCTTAATGAGGGTTGCTGGAAACACCATATATTTT. Its translation: CASSLMRVAGNTIYF. The chain is built from TRBV7-2 and TRBJ1-3; D is unclear. V dropped 2 bases and J dropped 2 bases, with 10 bases sitting between them. The CDR3 covers 15 residues. Germline assignment: CDR1 SGHTA and CDR2 FQGNSA.

The chain uses TRBV6-5 and TRBJ2-7; D is undetermined. CDR1 and CDR2 from the germline V gene are MNHEY and SVGAGI. Trimming took 0 bases from V and 4 from J, leaving 13 bases between them. The CDR3 length is 15 residues. This CDR3 reads CASSYSGPQGYEQYF. The CDR3 DNA is TGTGCCAGCAGTTACTCGGGTCCCCAAGGATACGAGCAGTACTTC.

The chain combines TRBV28 with TRBJ2-7; no firm D call. Trimming took 6 bases from V and 2 from J, leaving 14 bases between them. CDR1 is MDHEN, CDR2 SYDVKM, per germline. The CDR3 runs 14 residues. DNA for the CDR3: TGTGCCAGCAGCCTAAAACAGAGCACCTACGAGCAGTACTTC. Protein: CASSLKQSTYEQYF. The full variable domain, in which reference TRBV28 and TRBJ2-7 provide the parts outside the CDR3, is DVKVTQSSRYLVKRTGEKVFLECVQDMDHENMFWYRQDPGLGLRLIYFSYDVKMKEKGDIPEGYSVSREKKERFSLILESASTNQTSMYLCASSLKQSTYEQYFGPGTRLTVT.

This clonotype showed up just a few times. This CDR3 is CASSQRQGMGTEAFF. The CDR3 coding sequence is TGTGCCAGCAGCCAGAGACAGGGGATGGGCACTGAAGCTTTCTTT. This chain uses TRBV3-1 with TRBJ1-1, with TRBD1 matching 8 bases. The CDR3 has 15 amino acids. Germline V gene data show CDR1 as LGHDT and CDR2 as YNNKEL (reference sequence). V shed 3 bases, J shed 4 bases, and the junction held 7 bases outside the gene matches.